This entry lists 30 T cell receptor beta chains sequenced from one sample in a study of monozygotic twins with inflammatory bowel disease. TCRdb reprocessed the 5' RACE reads; each CDR3 protein has one entry and no DNA is given. Its table lists 300,000 to 400,000 distinct CDR3 sequences. Sequenced input: blood. The receptors were sampled from a human donor with ulcerative colitis or Crohn's disease, or a healthy co-twin of an affected twin (not recorded which).

The chain employs TRBV4-1 and TRBJ1-5; the TCRdb D gene call, TRBD1, has no DNA to confirm it. The germline CDR1 and CDR2 sequences are MGHRA and YSYEKL. The CDR3 totals 17 residues. CDR3 protein: CASSQVWGQVNNQPQHF.

By frequency, this clonotype is medium-sized. The chain couples TRBV27 to TRBJ1-3. The germline V gene encodes CDR1 MNHEY and CDR2 SMNVEV (reference sequence). This CDR3 has 13 residues. CDR3 residues: CASTSGSGNTIYF.

This rearrangement joins TRBV20-1 to TRBJ2-1; TCRdb's D gene call, TRBD1, goes unchecked for lack of DNA. The CDR3 is 12 amino acids. Per the germline V gene, CDR1 is DFQATT and CDR2 is SNEGSKA (reference sequence). The CDR3 sequence: CSGGQGLNEQFF.

This chain connects TRBV27 to TRBJ2-6; TCRdb reports TRBD2, a call that lacks DNA to check it against. The CDR3 sequence is 19 residues long. CDR1 is MNHEY and CDR2 is SMNVEV in the germline V gene (reference sequence). The CDR3 sequence: CASRYRIAGGGAGANVLTF.

V is TRBV5-4 and J is TRBJ2-6; TCRdb's assignment of TRBD2 cannot be checked, as there is no DNA. From germline, CDR1 is SGHNT and CDR2 YYREEE (reference sequence). This CDR3 spans 15 amino acids. CDR3 in amino acids: CASSIGGSGANVLTF.

V usage is TRBV5-6 and J usage is TRBJ2-5; checking the TCRdb D call of TRBD1 is not possible without DNA. Germline CDR1 SGHDT, CDR2 YYEEEE. The CDR3 loop spans 13 amino acids. CDR3 protein: CASRPTGVQTQYF.

The chain joins TRBV5-1 to TRBJ1-1. Germline V gene sequence: CDR1 SGHRS, CDR2 YFSETQ. The CDR3 length is 12 residues. CDR3: CASSFRGGEAFF.

The chain carries TRBV28 and TRBJ2-7; the TCRdb call, TRBD2, lacks DNA for checking. Germline V gene data show CDR1 as MDHEN and CDR2 as SYDVKM. This CDR3 region has 19 residues. CDR3 protein: CASSPGMIAGGLPSYEQYF.

The V gene is TRBV11-2, the J gene TRBJ1-6; the TRBD1 assignment by TCRdb is unverifiable without DNA. CDR3 size: 16 residues. Per the germline V gene, CDR1 is SGHAT and CDR2 is FQNNGV. CDR3 amino acids: CASSLSRGTDNSPLHF. Full variable domain (rest looked up from reference TRBV11-2 and TRBJ1-6): EAGVAQSPRYKIIEKRQSVAFWCNPISGHATLYWYQQILGQGPKLLIQFQNNGVVDDSQLPKDRFSAERLKGVDSTLKIQPAKLEDSAVYLCASSLSRGTDNSPLHFGNGTRLTVT.

The genes are TRBV5-1 and TRBJ2-1; the TRBD1 assignment by TCRdb is unverifiable without DNA. Per germline, CDR1 SGHRS and CDR2 YFSETQ. CDR3 size: 14 residues. The CDR3 sequence is CASSPGQGYNEQFF.

V is TRBV2 and J is TRBJ1-5. The CDR3 runs to 16 residues. Germline assignment: CDR1 SNHLY and CDR2 FYNNEI. The CDR3 spells CASSAGRGVGNQPQHF.

The CDR3: CASSIQGGRAGANVLTF. The chain carries TRBV19 and TRBJ2-6; TCRdb picks TRBD1, but there is no DNA to check that call. Germline assignment: CDR1 LNHDA and CDR2 SQIVND (reference sequence). The CDR3 has 17 residues.

The J gene is TRBJ1-2, the V gene TRBV6-6; the TCRdb call, TRBD1, lacks DNA for checking. Germline CDR1 and CDR2: MNHNY and SVGAGI (reference sequence). The CDR3 covers 13 residues. The CDR3 sequence is CASRSGTGKGYTF.

The rearrangement uses TRBV18 and TRBJ2-1; lacking DNA, the TRBD1 call made by TCRdb goes unchecked. Germline assignment: CDR1 KGHSH and CDR2 LQKENI. This CDR3 spans 15 amino acids. The CDR3 region is CASSTTNFQGKEQFF. The full variable domain, its missing parts supplied by reference TRBV18 and TRBJ2-1, is NAGVMQNPRHLVRRRGQEARLRCSPMKGHSHVYWYRQLPEEGLKFMVYLQKENIIDESGMPKERFSAEFPKEGPSILRIQQVVRGDSAAYFCASSTTNFQGKEQFFGPGTRLTVL.

This rearrangement joins TRBV10-3 to TRBJ1-3. The CDR3 totals 13 residues. Germline V CDR1 and CDR2: ENHRY, SYGVKD. This CDR3 reads CAISESDGNTIYF.

This chain uses TRBV7-9 with TRBJ2-2. The CDR3 sequence is 14 residues long. Germline loops: CDR1 SEHNR, CDR2 FQNEAQ (reference sequence). This CDR3 is CASSLGRYTGELFF.

The V call is TRBV15, the J call TRBJ1-5; lacking DNA, the TRBD1 call made by TCRdb goes unchecked. The germline V gene encodes CDR1 LNHNV and CDR2 YYDKDF (reference sequence). The CDR3 runs to 17 residues. CDR3 sequence: CATSRDRGVGGNQPQHF.

The CDR3 reads CSARDGERPQHF. The chain uses TRBV20-1 and TRBJ1-5. From germline, CDR1 is DFQATT and CDR2 SNEGSKA (reference sequence). The CDR3 spans 12 residues.

J is TRBJ2-3 and V is TRBV11-2; TCRdb lists TRBD2, though no DNA is available to test this call. CDR1 SGHAT and CDR2 FQNNGV come from the germline V gene. The CDR3 is made up of 14 amino acids. CDR3 loop: CASSSPPEQASGYF.

The V gene is TRBV5-4, the J gene TRBJ2-1; TCRdb picks TRBD2, but there is no DNA to check that call. CDR1 is SGHNT and CDR2 is YYREEE in the germline V gene (reference sequence). CDR3 length: 17 amino acids. CDR3 sequence reads: CASSLDGLTISYNEQFF. Variable domain in full (rest from reference TRBV5-4 and TRBJ2-1): ETGVTQSPTHLIKTRGQQVTLRCSSQSGHNTVSWYQQALGQGPQFIFQYYREEENGRGNFPPRFSGLQFPNYSSELNVNALELDDSALYLCASSLDGLTISYNEQFFGPGTRLTVL.

V gene TRBV5-5 combines with J gene TRBJ2-7. The V gene's germline CDR1 is SGHKS and CDR2 YYEKEE (reference sequence). CDR3 length equals 15 residues. CDR3 sequence: CASSLATATDYEQYF.

The chain has TRBV7-3 and TRBJ2-1; TCRdb picks TRBD1, but there is no DNA to check that call. The CDR3 extends over 17 amino acids. Germline assignment: CDR1 SGHTA and CDR2 FQGTGA. The CDR3 region is CASSLNPGTGGYNEQFF.

The rearrangement links TRBV20-1 to TRBJ2-1; absent DNA, TCRdb's TRBD2 call cannot be checked. From germline, CDR1 is DFQATT and CDR2 SNEGSKA (reference sequence). The CDR3 spans 14 residues. The CDR3 is CSAPPPSGVGEQFF.

The rearrangement joins TRBV5-4 to TRBJ2-5; TCRdb calls TRBD2, which cannot be checked without DNA. The CDR3 runs to 15 residues. The V gene's germline CDR1 is SGHNT and CDR2 YYREEE (reference sequence). This CDR3 is CASSLRAGRWETQYF.

The rearrangement links TRBV12-3 or TRBV12-4 to TRBJ1-1; TCRdb returns TRBD1, unconfirmable since there is no DNA. The length of the CDR3 is 17 residues. CDR3 region: CASSLSRDRTPNTEAFF.

The chain recombines TRBV11-2 with TRBJ1-5; TCRdb selects TRBD1, and the lack of DNA leaves this call unchecked. The CDR3 length is 14 residues. Looked up from germline, CDR1 is SGHAT and CDR2 is FQNNGV. CDR3 region: CASSPVLRGQPQHF.

The CDR3 loop is CASSQHRGGKFF. V and J are TRBV12-3 or TRBV12-4 and TRBJ2-1; no DNA is available, so the TRBD2 call from TCRdb remains unchecked. The CDR3 consists of 12 residues.

This chain uses TRBV19 with TRBJ2-1; TCRdb names TRBD2, which stays unverified in the absence of DNA. Germline V gene sequence: CDR1 LNHDA, CDR2 SQIVND (reference sequence). CDR3 length equals 13 residues. CDR3 sequence: CAISRLAGNEQFF. The variable domain in full, with the rest retrieved from reference TRBV19 and TRBJ2-1, is DGGITQSPKYLFRKEGQNVTLSCEQNLNHDAMYWYRQDPGQGLRLIYYSQIVNDFQKGDIAEGYSVSREKKESFPLTVTSAQKNPTAFYLCAISRLAGNEQFFGPGTRLTVL.

The gene calls are TRBV15 and TRBJ1-2; TCRdb returns TRBD1, unconfirmable since there is no DNA. Germline CDR1 and CDR2: LNHNV and YYDKDF (reference sequence). This CDR3 comprises 17 residues. The CDR3 protein is CATSETTPWTGLYGYTF.

V usage is TRBV5-1 and J usage is TRBJ2-3; TCRdb's D call, TRBD1, is unchecked because there is no DNA. The germline V gene encodes CDR1 SGHRS and CDR2 YFSETQ. This CDR3 has 14 amino acids. The CDR3 region is CASSLDQGWDTQYF.